This record concerns one T cell receptor beta chain sequence. The protocol was immunoSEQ multiplex PCR, while the TCRdb copy is restricted to in-frame clones and leaves out a portion. The sample includes 200,000 or so clones, roughly 90% seen only once; the top ten take over 1.5%. From germline, CDR1 is LNHDA and CDR2 SQIVND (reference sequence). V trimming: 5 bases; J trimming: 6 bases; junction bases outside the gene matches: 11. The CDR3 extends over 16 amino acids. This record comes from a study of blood T cell repertoires in COVID-19. The chain couples TRBV19 to TRBJ2-1, with 9 bases aligning to TRBD1. The receptor was derived from a man aged 35 to 55 with active or convalescent COVID-19. Sequenced sample: peripheral blood. CDR3 in DNA: TGTGCCAGTAGTCCCCTCGGGGGACAGGGACTCAATGAGCAGTTCTTC. Amino acids: CASSPLGGQGLNEQFF.